The clone carrying this T cell receptor (beta chain) was detected many times. The CDR3 totals 16 residues. The ends were cut back, 4 bases at V and 1 base at J, with 17 bases in the middle. Germline CDR1 MDHEN, CDR2 SYDVKM. Amplified TCR beta CDR3 regions derived from RNA transcripts. First-round RT-PCR targeting the TCR CDR3 was performed with the HTBI primer set. TCRdb independently ran MiXCR on the multiplex PCR reads; one entry per CDR3 protein. The sample has 250,000 to 400,000 distinct CDR3 sequences, roughly an eighth seen once. This entry is derived from a study of T cells in Graves' hyperthyroidism and ophthalmopathy. Ophthalmopathy patients had moderate-to-severe active disease, CAS ≥3, NOSPECS ≥4, and disease duration under 3 months.

Input material: blood. This receptor was obtained from a woman aged 40 to 50 with Graves' ophthalmopathy. V is TRBV28 and J is TRBJ2-7; D tentatively reads TRBD1 or TRBD2 (6 bases each). CDR3 nucleotides: TGTGCCAGCAGTTCCCTAATGGGGGGCCGTTCCTACGAGCAGTACTTC. Protein sequence: CASSSLMGGRSYEQYF.